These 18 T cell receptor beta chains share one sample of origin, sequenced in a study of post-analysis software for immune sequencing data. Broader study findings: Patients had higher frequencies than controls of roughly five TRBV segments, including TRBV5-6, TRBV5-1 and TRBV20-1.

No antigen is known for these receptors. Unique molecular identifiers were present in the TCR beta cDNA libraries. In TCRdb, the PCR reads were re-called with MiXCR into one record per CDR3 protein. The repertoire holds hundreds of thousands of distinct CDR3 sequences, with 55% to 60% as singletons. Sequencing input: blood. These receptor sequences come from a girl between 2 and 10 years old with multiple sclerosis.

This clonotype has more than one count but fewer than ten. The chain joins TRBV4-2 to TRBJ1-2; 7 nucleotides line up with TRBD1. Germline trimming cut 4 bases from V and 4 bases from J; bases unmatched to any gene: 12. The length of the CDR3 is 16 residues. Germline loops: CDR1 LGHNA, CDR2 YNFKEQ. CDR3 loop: CASSPPDRERFYGYTF. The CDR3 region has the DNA TGTGCCAGCAGCCCCCCTGACAGGGAGCGCTTCTATGGCTACACCTTC.

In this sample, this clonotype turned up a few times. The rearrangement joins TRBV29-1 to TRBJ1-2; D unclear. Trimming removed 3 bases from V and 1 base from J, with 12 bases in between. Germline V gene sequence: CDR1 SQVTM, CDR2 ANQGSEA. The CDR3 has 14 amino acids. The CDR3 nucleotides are TGCAGCGTTGACGTTGCCGGGAATAACTATGGCTACACCTTC. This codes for CSVDVAGNNYGYTF. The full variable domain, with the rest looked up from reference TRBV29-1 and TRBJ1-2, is SAVISQKPSRDICQRGTSLTIQCQVDSQVTMMFWYRQQPGQSLTLIATANQGSEATYESGFVIDKFPISRPNLTFSTLTVSNMSPEDSSIYLCSVDVAGNNYGYTFGSGTRLTVV.

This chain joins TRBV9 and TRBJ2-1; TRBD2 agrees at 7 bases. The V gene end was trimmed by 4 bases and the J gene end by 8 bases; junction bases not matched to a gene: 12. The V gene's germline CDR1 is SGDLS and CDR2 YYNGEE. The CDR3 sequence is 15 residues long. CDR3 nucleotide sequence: TGTGCCAGCAGCCCCGAGGGGAGGGAATGGGATGAGCAGTTCTTC. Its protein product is CASSPEGREWDEQFF.

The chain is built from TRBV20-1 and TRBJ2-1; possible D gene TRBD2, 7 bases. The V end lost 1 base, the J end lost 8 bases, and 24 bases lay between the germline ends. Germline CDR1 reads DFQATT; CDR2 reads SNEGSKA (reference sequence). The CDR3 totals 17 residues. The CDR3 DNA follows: TGCAGTGCTAGAGTCATTGGGGGGGGGCTAGCAATGGATGAGCAGTTCTTC. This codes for CSARVIGGGLAMDEQFF.

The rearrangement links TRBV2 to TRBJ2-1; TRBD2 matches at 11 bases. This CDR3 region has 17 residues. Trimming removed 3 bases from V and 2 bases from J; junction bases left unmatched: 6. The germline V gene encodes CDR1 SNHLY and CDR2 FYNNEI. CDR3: CASSDYRLAGTYNEQFF. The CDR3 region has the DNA TGTGCCAGCAGTGATTATCGACTAGCGGGGACCTACAATGAGCAGTTCTTC.

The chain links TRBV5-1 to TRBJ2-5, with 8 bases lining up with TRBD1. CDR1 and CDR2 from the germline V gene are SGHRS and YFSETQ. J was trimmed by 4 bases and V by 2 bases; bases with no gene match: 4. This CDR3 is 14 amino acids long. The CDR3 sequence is CASSFSDRAETQYF. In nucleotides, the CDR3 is TGCGCCAGCAGCTTTTCGGACAGGGCAGAGACCCAGTACTTC.

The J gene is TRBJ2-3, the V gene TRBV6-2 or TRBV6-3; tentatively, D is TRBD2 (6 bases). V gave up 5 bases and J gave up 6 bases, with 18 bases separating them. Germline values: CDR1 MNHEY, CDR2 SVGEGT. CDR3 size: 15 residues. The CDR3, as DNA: TGTGCCAGCAGTCCCGTGACTAGAAGATCGGATACGCAGTATTTT. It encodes CASSPVTRRSDTQYF.

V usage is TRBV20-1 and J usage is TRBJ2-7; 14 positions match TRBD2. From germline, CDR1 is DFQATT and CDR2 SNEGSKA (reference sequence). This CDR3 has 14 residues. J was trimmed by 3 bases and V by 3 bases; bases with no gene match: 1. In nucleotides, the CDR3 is TGCAGTGCTAGGGGGACTAGCGGGAGCTACGAGCAGTACTTC. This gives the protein CSARGTSGSYEQYF.

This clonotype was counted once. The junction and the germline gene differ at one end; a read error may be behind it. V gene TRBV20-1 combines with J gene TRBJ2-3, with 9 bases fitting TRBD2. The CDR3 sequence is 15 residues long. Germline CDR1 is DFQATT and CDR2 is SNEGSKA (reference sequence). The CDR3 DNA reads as TGCAGTGGTAGAACCCGACTAGCGGACACAGATACGCAGTATTTT. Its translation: CSGRTRLADTDTQYF.

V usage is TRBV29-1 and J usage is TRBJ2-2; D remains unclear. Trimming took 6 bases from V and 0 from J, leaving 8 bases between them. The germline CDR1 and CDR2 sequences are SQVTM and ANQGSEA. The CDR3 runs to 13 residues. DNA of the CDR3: TGCAGCGTCAGTGAAGCGAACACCGGGGAGCTGTTTTTT. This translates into CSVSEANTGELFF.

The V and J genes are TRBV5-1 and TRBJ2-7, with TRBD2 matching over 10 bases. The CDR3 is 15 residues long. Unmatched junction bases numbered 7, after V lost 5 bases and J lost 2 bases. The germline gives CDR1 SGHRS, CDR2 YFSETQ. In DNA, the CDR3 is TGCGCCAGCAGACGTAGCGGGAGGCCCCCCTACGAGCAGTACTTC. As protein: CASRRSGRPPYEQYF.

The CDR3 is CSAEPRSGSAGELFF. DNA for the CDR3: TGCAGTGCTGAACCTCGATCGGGGAGCGCCGGGGAGCTGTTTTTT. This sequence joins TRBV20-1 and TRBJ2-2; TRBD2 might be the D (5 bases). This CDR3 comprises 15 residues. The germline V and J ends were trimmed by 5 bases and 6 bases, with 19 bases remaining between them. Germline CDR1 reads DFQATT; CDR2 reads SNEGSKA (reference sequence).

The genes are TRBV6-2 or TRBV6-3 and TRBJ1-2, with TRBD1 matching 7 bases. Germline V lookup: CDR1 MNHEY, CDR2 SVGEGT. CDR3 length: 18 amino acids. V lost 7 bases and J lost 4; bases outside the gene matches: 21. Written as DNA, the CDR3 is TGTGCCAGCACCAGGGGGTTAATGAACACTGAAGCCAGCTATGGCTACACCTTC. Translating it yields CASTRGLMNTEASYGYTF.

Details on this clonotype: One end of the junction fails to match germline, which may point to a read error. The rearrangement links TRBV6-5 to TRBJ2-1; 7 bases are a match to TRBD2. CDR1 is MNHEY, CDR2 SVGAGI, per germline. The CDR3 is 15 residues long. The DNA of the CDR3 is TGTGCCCGCAGCCCAGCGGGAACGGATAAAGATGAGCAGTTCTTC. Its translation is CARSPAGTDKDEQFF.

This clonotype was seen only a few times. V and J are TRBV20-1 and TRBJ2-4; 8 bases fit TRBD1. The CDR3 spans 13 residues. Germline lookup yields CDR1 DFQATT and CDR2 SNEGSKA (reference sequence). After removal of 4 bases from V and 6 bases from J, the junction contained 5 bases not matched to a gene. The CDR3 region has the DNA TGCAGTGCTAAAACGCAGGGGGCAAACATTCAGTACTTC. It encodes CSAKTQGANIQYF.

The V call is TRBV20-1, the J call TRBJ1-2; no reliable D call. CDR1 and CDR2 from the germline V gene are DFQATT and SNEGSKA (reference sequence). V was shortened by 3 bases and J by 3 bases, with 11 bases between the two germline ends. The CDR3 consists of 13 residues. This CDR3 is CSASRAVDYGYTF. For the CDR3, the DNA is TGCAGTGCTAGTCGGGCCGTGGACTATGGCTACACCTTC.

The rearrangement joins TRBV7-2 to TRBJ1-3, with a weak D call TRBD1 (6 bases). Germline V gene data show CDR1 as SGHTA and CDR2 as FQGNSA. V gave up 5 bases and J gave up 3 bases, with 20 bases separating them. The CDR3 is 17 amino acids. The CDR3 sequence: CASSKQGPGALGNTIYF. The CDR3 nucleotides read TGTGCCAGCAGCAAGCAGGGTCCGGGGGCGCTTGGAAACACCATATATTTT.

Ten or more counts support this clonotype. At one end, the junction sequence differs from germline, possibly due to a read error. The CDR3 DNA follows: TGTGCCAGCAGCTTATCTAGCACAGATACGCAGTATTTT. Translated, it gives CASSLSSTDTQYF. This sequence joins TRBV5-1 and TRBJ2-3; D is unclear. This CDR3 spans 13 amino acids. Germline loops: CDR1 SGHRS, CDR2 YFSETQ.